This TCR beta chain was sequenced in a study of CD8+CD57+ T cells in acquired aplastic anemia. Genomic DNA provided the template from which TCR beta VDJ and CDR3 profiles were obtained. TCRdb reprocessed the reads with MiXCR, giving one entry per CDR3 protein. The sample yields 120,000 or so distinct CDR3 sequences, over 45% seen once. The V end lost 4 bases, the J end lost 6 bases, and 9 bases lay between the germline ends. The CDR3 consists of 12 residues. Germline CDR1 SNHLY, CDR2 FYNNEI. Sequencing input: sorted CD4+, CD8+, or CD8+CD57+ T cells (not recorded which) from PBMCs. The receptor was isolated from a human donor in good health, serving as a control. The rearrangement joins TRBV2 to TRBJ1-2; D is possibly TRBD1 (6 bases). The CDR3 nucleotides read TGTGCCAGCAGTGGGACAGCTAATGGCTACACCTTC. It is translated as CASSGTANGYTF.